This TCR beta chain came from a study of OX40 agonist ivuxolimab in advanced cancers. Assay used: immunoSEQ multiplex PCR; TCRdb lists only in-frame clones, some missing. The sample contains over 70,000 clones, approximately 90% of which appear only once. Germline CDR1 and CDR2: SNHLY and FYNNEI. This CDR3 has 12 residues. Between the trimmed V and J ends, which lost 6 bases and 8 bases, there was a span of 13 bases. V gene TRBV2 combines with J gene TRBJ1-2; D uncertain. The receptor was derived from an adult with an advanced solid tumor such as melanoma, head and neck, liver or kidney cancer. The sample in question was CD4+ or CD8+ T cells sorted from blood, obtained in a trial of the OX40 agonist ivuxolimab. The CDR3 DNA sequence: TGTGCCAGCAGCGGACCAAATCGCGGCTACACCTTC. Translated, it gives CASSGPNRGYTF.